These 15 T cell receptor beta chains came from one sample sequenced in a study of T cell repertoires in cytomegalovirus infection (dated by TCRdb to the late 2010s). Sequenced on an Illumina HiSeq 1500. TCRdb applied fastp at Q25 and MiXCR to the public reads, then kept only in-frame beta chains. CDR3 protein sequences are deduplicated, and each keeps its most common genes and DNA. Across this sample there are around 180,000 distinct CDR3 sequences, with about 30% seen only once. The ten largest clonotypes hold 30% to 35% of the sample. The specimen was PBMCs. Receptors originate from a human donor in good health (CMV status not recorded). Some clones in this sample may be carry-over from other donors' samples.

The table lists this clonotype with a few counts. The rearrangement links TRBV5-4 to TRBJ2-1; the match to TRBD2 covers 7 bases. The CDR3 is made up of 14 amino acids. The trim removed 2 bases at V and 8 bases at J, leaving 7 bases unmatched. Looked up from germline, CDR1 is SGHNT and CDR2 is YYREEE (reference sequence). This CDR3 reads CASSLFGREHEQFF. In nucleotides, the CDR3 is TGTGCCAGCAGCTTATTTGGGCGGGAGCATGAGCAGTTCTTC. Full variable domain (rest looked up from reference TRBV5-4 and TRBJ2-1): ETGVTQSPTHLIKTRGQQVTLRCSSQSGHNTVSWYQQALGQGPQFIFQYYREEENGRGNFPPRFSGLQFPNYSSELNVNALELDDSALYLCASSLFGREHEQFFGPGTRLTVL.

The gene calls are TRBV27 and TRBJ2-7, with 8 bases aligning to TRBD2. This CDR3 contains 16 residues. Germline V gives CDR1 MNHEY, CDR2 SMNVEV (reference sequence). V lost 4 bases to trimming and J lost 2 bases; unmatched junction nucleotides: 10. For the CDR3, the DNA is TGTGCCAGCAGTTCAACCGGGGGGGGCCTTCCCTACGAGCAGTACTTC. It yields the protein CASSSTGGGLPYEQYF.

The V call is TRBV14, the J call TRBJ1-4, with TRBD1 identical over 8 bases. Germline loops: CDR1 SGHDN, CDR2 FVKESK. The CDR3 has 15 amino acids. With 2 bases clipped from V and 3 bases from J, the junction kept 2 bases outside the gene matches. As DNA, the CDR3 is TGTGCCAGCAGCCAATCGACAGGGGCTAATGAAAAACTGTTTTTT. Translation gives CASSQSTGANEKLFF.

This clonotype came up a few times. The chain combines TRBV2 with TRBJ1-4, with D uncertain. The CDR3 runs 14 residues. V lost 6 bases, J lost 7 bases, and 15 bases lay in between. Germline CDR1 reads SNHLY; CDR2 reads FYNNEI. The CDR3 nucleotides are TGTGCCAGCAGACCGCCAGTGGGTGGTGAAAAACTGTTTTTT. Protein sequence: CASRPPVGGEKLFF.

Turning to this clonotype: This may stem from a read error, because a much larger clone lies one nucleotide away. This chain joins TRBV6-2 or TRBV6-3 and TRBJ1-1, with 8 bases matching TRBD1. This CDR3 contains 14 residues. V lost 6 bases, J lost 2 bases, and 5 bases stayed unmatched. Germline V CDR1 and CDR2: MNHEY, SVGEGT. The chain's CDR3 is CASRFQGANTEAFF. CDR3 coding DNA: TGTGCCAGCAGGTTTCAGGGGGCAAACACTGAAGCTTTCTTT.

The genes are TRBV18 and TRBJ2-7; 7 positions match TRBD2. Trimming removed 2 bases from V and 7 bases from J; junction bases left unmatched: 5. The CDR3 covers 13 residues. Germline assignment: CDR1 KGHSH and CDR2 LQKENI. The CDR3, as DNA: TGTGCCAGCTCACCAACGGGACTAACTGAGCAGTACTTC. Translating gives CASSPTGLTEQYF.

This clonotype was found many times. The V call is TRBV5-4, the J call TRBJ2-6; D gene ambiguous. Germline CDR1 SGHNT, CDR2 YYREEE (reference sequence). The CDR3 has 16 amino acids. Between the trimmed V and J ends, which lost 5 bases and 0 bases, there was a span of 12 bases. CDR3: CASSTSGGSGANVLTF. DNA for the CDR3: TGTGCCAGCAGTACATCTGGCGGCTCTGGGGCCAACGTCCTGACTTTC.

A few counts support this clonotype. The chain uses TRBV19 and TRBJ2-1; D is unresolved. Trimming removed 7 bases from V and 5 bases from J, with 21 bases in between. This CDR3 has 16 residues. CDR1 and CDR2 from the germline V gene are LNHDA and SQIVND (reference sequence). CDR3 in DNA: TGTGCCAGTAAGACCCTCGGCCTCGAAGGCAACAATGAGCAGTTCTTC. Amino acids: CASKTLGLEGNNEQFF.

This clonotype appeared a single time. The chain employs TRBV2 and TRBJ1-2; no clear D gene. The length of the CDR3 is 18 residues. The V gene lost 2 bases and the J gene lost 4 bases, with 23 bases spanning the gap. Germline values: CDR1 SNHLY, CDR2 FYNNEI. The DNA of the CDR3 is TGTGCCAGCAGTGAACAACTCGTAATCTTCCCTCGAAGCTATGGCTACACCTTC. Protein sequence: CASSEQLVIFPRSYGYTF.

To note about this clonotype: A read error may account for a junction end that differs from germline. The CDR3 sequence: CDSSLLGQLYGYTF. The CDR3 DNA reads as TGTGACAGCAGCCTATTGGGACAGTTATATGGCTACACCTTC. The chain uses TRBV7-2 and TRBJ1-2, with 7 bases aligning to TRBD1. Germline loops: CDR1 SGHTA, CDR2 FQGNSA. The CDR3 extends over 14 amino acids.

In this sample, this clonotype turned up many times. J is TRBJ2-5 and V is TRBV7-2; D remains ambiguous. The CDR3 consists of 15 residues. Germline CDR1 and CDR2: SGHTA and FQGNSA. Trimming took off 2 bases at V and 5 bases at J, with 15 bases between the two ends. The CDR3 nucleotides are TGTGCCAGCAGCTTATTGGTCAGCCGCTCGGAGACCCAGTACTTC. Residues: CASSLLVSRSETQYF.

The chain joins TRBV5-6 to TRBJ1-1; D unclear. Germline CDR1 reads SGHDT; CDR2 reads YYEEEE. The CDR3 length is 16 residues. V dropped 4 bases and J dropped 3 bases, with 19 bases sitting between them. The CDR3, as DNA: TGTGCCAGCAGCCCGATCTACGGCCAGCAGGACACTGAAGCTTTCTTT. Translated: CASSPIYGQQDTEAFF.

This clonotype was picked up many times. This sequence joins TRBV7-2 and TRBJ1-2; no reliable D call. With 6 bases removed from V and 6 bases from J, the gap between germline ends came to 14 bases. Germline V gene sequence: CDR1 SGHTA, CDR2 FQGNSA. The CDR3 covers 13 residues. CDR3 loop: CASSINLRDGYTF. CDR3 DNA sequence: TGTGCCAGCAGTATAAATCTGAGAGATGGCTACACCTTC. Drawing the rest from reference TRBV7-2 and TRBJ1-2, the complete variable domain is GAGVSQSPSNKVTEKGKDVELRCDPISGHTALYWYRQSLGQGLEFLIYFQGNSAPDKSGLPSDRFSAERTGGSVSTLTIQRTQQEDSAVYLCASSINLRDGYTFGSGTRLTVV.

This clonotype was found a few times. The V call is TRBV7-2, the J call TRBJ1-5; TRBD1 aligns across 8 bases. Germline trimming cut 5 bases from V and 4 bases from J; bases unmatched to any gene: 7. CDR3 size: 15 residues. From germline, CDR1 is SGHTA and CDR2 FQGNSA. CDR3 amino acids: CASSLGDRKNQPQHF. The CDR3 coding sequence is TGTGCCAGCAGCCTCGGGGACAGGAAAAATCAGCCCCAGCATTTT.

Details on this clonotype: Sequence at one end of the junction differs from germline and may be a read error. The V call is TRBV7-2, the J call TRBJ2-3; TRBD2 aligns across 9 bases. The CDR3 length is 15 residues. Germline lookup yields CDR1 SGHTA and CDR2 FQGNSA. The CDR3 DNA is TGTGCCAGCAGCCCCGCCCTCTCGCTAGCGGGGCAGGTTGGATTT. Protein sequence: CASSPALSLAGQVGF.